This is a list of T cell receptor beta chains from one sample in a study of blood T cell repertoires in COVID-19. Measured with immunoSEQ multiplex PCR; TCRdb has only the in-frame clones, and not every one. Altogether hundreds of thousands of clones are present, 90% being singletons, with the ten largest covering 1%. Material: peripheral blood. Receptors were obtained from a woman between 35 and 50 years old with COVID-19, enrolled during active disease. Both conserved end residues are part of each CDR3. A D gene is named only where the DNA matches it firmly. Not all rows give a size; the values are once, few, many and, for expanded clones, a class.

d_call: TRBD2; v_call: TRBV29-1; clone_size: -; j_call: TRBJ2-6; cdr3_aa: CSARGEGSGANVLTF; cdr3_nt: TGCAGCGCTCGGGGGGAAGGCTCTGGGGCCAACGTCCTGACTTTC
d_call: -; v_call: TRBV24-1; clone_size: -; j_call: TRBJ1-2; cdr3_aa: CATSDLTTVYGYTF; cdr3_nt: TGTGCCACCAGTGATTTGACTACGGTCTATGGCTACACCTTC
d_call: -; v_call: TRBV30; clone_size: -; j_call: TRBJ2-7; cdr3_aa: CAWSLGTTGLNEQYF; cdr3_nt: TGTGCCTGGAGTCTTGGGACAACCGGATTGAACGAGCAGTACTTC
d_call: TRBD1; v_call: TRBV28; clone_size: -; j_call: TRBJ1-5; cdr3_aa: CASSLTGVGNQPQHF; cdr3_nt: TGTGCCAGCAGTTTAACAGGGGTGGGCAATCAGCCCCAGCATTTT
d_call: TRBD1; v_call: TRBV10-1; clone_size: -; j_call: TRBJ1-1; cdr3_aa: CASSESKKGTGFTFF; cdr3_nt: TGCGCCAGCAGTGAGTCAAAGAAGGGGACAGGGTTTACTTTCTTT
d_call: -; v_call: TRBV10-3; clone_size: once; j_call: TRBJ1-2; cdr3_aa: CAISVQGTDYGYTF; cdr3_nt: TGTGCCATCAGTGTCCAGGGAACTGACTATGGCTACACCTTC
d_call: -; v_call: TRBV27; clone_size: -; j_call: TRBJ2-6; cdr3_aa: CASSSAGSGANVLTF; cdr3_nt: TGTGCCAGCAGTTCGGCAGGGTCCGGGGCCAACGTCCTGACTTTC
d_call: -; v_call: TRBV6-5; clone_size: -; j_call: TRBJ2-7; cdr3_aa: CASSYQSGEQYF; cdr3_nt: TGTGCCAGCAGTTACCAGTCGGGCGAGCAGTACTTC
d_call: TRBD1; v_call: TRBV15; clone_size: -; j_call: TRBJ1-2; cdr3_aa: CATSRDRTGSYGYTF; cdr3_nt: TGTGCCACCAGCAGAGACCGGACAGGATCCTATGGCTACACCTTC
d_call: -; v_call: TRBV15; clone_size: -; j_call: TRBJ2-5; cdr3_aa: CATSNSGMETQYF; cdr3_nt: TGTGCCACCAGCAACTCGGGGATGGAGACCCAGTACTTC
d_call: -; v_call: TRBV6-6; clone_size: -; j_call: TRBJ2-7; cdr3_aa: CASTPGVTYEQYF; cdr3_nt: TGTGCCAGCACCCCGGGGGTAACATACGAGCAGTACTTC
d_call: -; v_call: TRBV20-1; clone_size: -; j_call: TRBJ2-3; cdr3_aa: CSATKQDTQYF; cdr3_nt: TGCAGTGCTACGAAGCAAGATACGCAGTATTTT
d_call: -; v_call: TRBV7-2; clone_size: -; j_call: TRBJ1-5; cdr3_aa: CASSLRGGHQPQHF; cdr3_nt: TGTGCCAGCAGCTTAAGGGGGGGGCATCAGCCCCAGCATTTT
d_call: TRBD1; v_call: TRBV27; clone_size: -; j_call: TRBJ1-1; cdr3_aa: CASRLGQTNTEAFF; cdr3_nt: TGTGCCAGCAGGTTGGGACAGACGAACACTGAAGCTTTCTTT
d_call: -; v_call: TRBV4-2; clone_size: -; j_call: TRBJ1-1; cdr3_aa: CASSQFSTAEAFF; cdr3_nt: TGTGCCAGCAGCCAATTTAGCACGGCGGAAGCTTTCTTT
d_call: -; v_call: TRBV28; clone_size: once; j_call: TRBJ1-5; cdr3_aa: CASSLLGGGQPQHF; cdr3_nt: TGTGCCAGCAGTTTATTGGGCGGAGGACAGCCCCAGCATTTT
d_call: -; v_call: TRBV29-1; clone_size: -; j_call: TRBJ2-2; cdr3_aa: CSGGLLNTGELFF; cdr3_nt: TGCAGCGGTGGACTTCTGAACACCGGGGAGCTGTTTTTT
d_call: -; v_call: TRBV5-1; clone_size: -; j_call: TRBJ1-2; cdr3_aa: CASSSQGVGDGYTF; cdr3_nt: TGCGCCAGCAGCTCACAGGGTGTTGGGGATGGCTACACCTTC
d_call: -; v_call: TRBV29-1; clone_size: -; j_call: TRBJ2-3; cdr3_aa: CSVDGGIGQYF; cdr3_nt: TGCAGCGTTGATGGTGGTATCGGGCAGTATTTT
d_call: -; v_call: TRBV5-6; clone_size: -; j_call: TRBJ1-2; cdr3_aa: CASSLGRSPKVGYTF; cdr3_nt: TGTGCCAGCAGCTTGGGGCGGTCTCCTAAGGTTGGCTACACCTTC
d_call: TRBD2; v_call: TRBV7-2; clone_size: -; j_call: TRBJ2-3; cdr3_aa: CASSLAGLATVSTDTQYF; cdr3_nt: TGTGCCAGCAGCTTAGCAGGACTAGCGACCGTTTCCACAGATACGCAGTATTTT
d_call: -; v_call: TRBV7-2; clone_size: -; j_call: TRBJ1-6; cdr3_aa: CASSLSGNSPLHF; cdr3_nt: TGTGCCAGCAGCCTCTCAGGGAATTCACCCCTCCACTTT
d_call: TRBD1; v_call: TRBV9; clone_size: -; j_call: TRBJ2-3; cdr3_aa: CASRTGGGEDTQYF; cdr3_nt: TGTGCCAGCAGAACAGGGGGCGGAGAAGATACGCAGTATTTT
d_call: -; v_call: TRBV3-1/TRBV3-2; clone_size: -; j_call: TRBJ1-6; cdr3_aa: CASSRRAGDSPLHF; cdr3_nt: TGTGCCAGCAGCCGCCGGGCAGGGGATTCACCCCTCCACTTT
d_call: -; v_call: TRBV4-3; clone_size: -; j_call: TRBJ2-7; cdr3_aa: CASSQPRGHFYEQYF; cdr3_nt: TGCGCCAGCAGCCAACCCCGGGGACACTTCTACGAGCAGTACTTC
d_call: -; v_call: TRBV30; clone_size: -; j_call: TRBJ1-2; cdr3_aa: CAWSPARAGYTF; cdr3_nt: TGTGCCTGGAGTCCGGCCAGGGCTGGCTACACCTTC
d_call: -; v_call: TRBV3-1/TRBV3-2; clone_size: -; j_call: TRBJ1-1; cdr3_aa: CASSQVGGGTEAFF; cdr3_nt: TGTGCCAGCAGCCAGGTCGGGGGTGGGACTGAAGCTTTCTTT
d_call: TRBD1; v_call: TRBV2; clone_size: few; j_call: TRBJ1-5; cdr3_aa: CASRGTGANQPQHF; cdr3_nt: TGTGCCAGCAGGGGGACAGGGGCCAATCAGCCCCAGCATTTT
d_call: TRBD2; v_call: TRBV19; clone_size: -; j_call: TRBJ2-2; cdr3_aa: CASSTGTKPAGELFF; cdr3_nt: TGTGCCAGTAGTACCGGGACTAAGCCCGCCGGGGAGCTGTTTTTT
d_call: -; v_call: TRBV19; clone_size: once; j_call: TRBJ1-2; cdr3_aa: CASRPRGSEGYGYTF; cdr3_nt: TGTGCCAGTAGACCGCGGGGGTCCGAGGGCTATGGCTACACCTTC
d_call: TRBD1; v_call: TRBV7-2; clone_size: -; j_call: TRBJ1-2; cdr3_aa: CASTRSGTGTNYGYTF; cdr3_nt: TGTGCCAGTACGAGATCCGGGACAGGGACTAACTATGGCTACACCTTC
d_call: -; v_call: TRBV11-2; clone_size: -; j_call: TRBJ1-1; cdr3_aa: CASSFLGTTNTEAFF; cdr3_nt: TGTGCCAGCAGCTTCTTGGGGACAACGAACACTGAAGCTTTCTTT
d_call: -; v_call: TRBV2; clone_size: -; j_call: TRBJ2-5; cdr3_aa: CASKREQGEEMTQYF; cdr3_nt: TGTGCCAGCAAAAGGGAACAGGGAGAAGAGATGACCCAGTACTTC
d_call: -; v_call: TRBV28; clone_size: -; j_call: TRBJ2-7; cdr3_aa: CASRLSAPSVYEQYF; cdr3_nt: TGTGCCAGCAGACTGAGCGCACCTTCCGTCTACGAGCAGTACTTC
d_call: -; v_call: TRBV27; clone_size: once; j_call: TRBJ1-5; cdr3_aa: CASSTTFEPQHF; cdr3_nt: TGTGCCAGCAGTACCACATTTGAGCCCCAGCATTTT
d_call: -; v_call: TRBV6-2/TRBV6-3; clone_size: -; j_call: TRBJ1-2; cdr3_aa: CASSYSVLQAGGYTF; cdr3_nt: TGTGCCAGCAGTTACTCGGTGCTTCAGGCGGGTGGCTACACCTTC
d_call: TRBD2; v_call: TRBV27; clone_size: once; j_call: TRBJ2-3; cdr3_aa: CASSLRLAGVGGTDTQYF; cdr3_nt: TGTGCCAGCAGTTTAAGACTAGCGGGGGTGGGGGGCACAGATACGCAGTATTTT
d_call: -; v_call: TRBV28; clone_size: -; j_call: TRBJ1-5; cdr3_aa: CASSFRGSQPQHF; cdr3_nt: TGTGCCAGCAGTTTTCGGGGAAGTCAGCCCCAGCATTTT
d_call: -; v_call: TRBV18; clone_size: once; j_call: TRBJ1-1; cdr3_aa: CASSLVQGNTEAFF; cdr3_nt: TGTGCCAGCTCACTAGTACAGGGGAACACTGAAGCTTTCTTT
d_call: -; v_call: TRBV12-3/TRBV12-4; clone_size: few; j_call: TRBJ1-2; cdr3_aa: CASSLDRGYGYTF; cdr3_nt: TGTGCCAGCAGTTTAGATCGCGGGTATGGCTACACCTTC
d_call: -; v_call: TRBV15; clone_size: -; j_call: TRBJ1-1; cdr3_aa: CATSRDLGGEAFF; cdr3_nt: TGTGCCACCAGCAGAGATTTGGGAGGGGAAGCTTTCTTT
d_call: -; v_call: TRBV4-1; clone_size: -; j_call: TRBJ1-2; cdr3_aa: CASSQYLGYTF; cdr3_nt: TGCGCCAGCAGCCAATATCTGGGCTACACCTTC
d_call: -; v_call: TRBV4-1; clone_size: -; j_call: TRBJ1-2; cdr3_aa: CASSPPAGYYGYTF; cdr3_nt: TGCGCCAGCAGCCCACCGGCAGGGTACTATGGCTACACCTTC
d_call: -; v_call: TRBV11-2; clone_size: once; j_call: TRBJ1-2; cdr3_aa: CASSPETVNYGYTF; cdr3_nt: TGTGCCAGCAGCCCCGAGACAGTTAACTATGGCTACACCTTC
d_call: -; v_call: TRBV14; clone_size: -; j_call: TRBJ1-6; cdr3_aa: CASSLPLSALHF; cdr3_nt: TGTGCCAGCAGCCTCCCTTTGTCGGCCCTCCACTTT
d_call: -; v_call: TRBV28; clone_size: -; j_call: TRBJ1-2; cdr3_aa: CASSLSLDIIFSYTF; cdr3_nt: TGTGCCAGCAGTTTATCCCTGGACATTATATTCAGCTACACCTTC
d_call: -; v_call: TRBV30; clone_size: -; j_call: TRBJ1-1; cdr3_aa: CAWSHGTGGPTEAFF; cdr3_nt: TGTGCCTGGAGCCATGGGACGGGGGGCCCCACTGAAGCTTTCTTT
d_call: TRBD2; v_call: TRBV7-2; clone_size: -; j_call: TRBJ2-5; cdr3_aa: CASSLGLAGGETQYF; cdr3_nt: TGTGCCAGCAGCTTAGGACTAGCGGGAGGAGAGACCCAGTACTTC
d_call: -; v_call: TRBV28; clone_size: -; j_call: TRBJ2-7; cdr3_aa: CASLSPPYEQYF; cdr3_nt: TGTGCCAGCCTCTCCCCTCCTTACGAGCAGTACTTC
d_call: TRBD1; v_call: TRBV11-2; clone_size: -; j_call: TRBJ1-3; cdr3_aa: CASSLGTGGSGNTIYF; cdr3_nt: TGTGCCAGCAGCTTAGGGACAGGGGGCTCTGGAAACACCATATATTTT
d_call: TRBD1; v_call: TRBV4-1; clone_size: -; j_call: TRBJ1-5; cdr3_aa: CASSQTGTGVNQPQHF; cdr3_nt: TGCGCCAGCAGCCAGACCGGGACAGGGGTCAATCAGCCCCAGCATTTT
d_call: -; v_call: TRBV4-3; clone_size: -; j_call: TRBJ2-2; cdr3_aa: CASSQDPERGNTGELFF; cdr3_nt: TGCGCCAGCAGCCAAGATCCAGAAAGGGGGAACACCGGGGAGCTGTTTTTT
d_call: TRBD1; v_call: TRBV2; clone_size: -; j_call: TRBJ1-5; cdr3_aa: CASTGQGSNQPQHF; cdr3_nt: TGTGCCAGCACGGGACAGGGGAGCAATCAGCCCCAGCATTTT
d_call: TRBD1; v_call: TRBV5-8; clone_size: -; j_call: TRBJ1-2; cdr3_aa: CASSTLDRDGYGYTF; cdr3_nt: TGTGCCAGCAGCACTCTCGACAGGGATGGCTATGGCTACACCTTC